A single sample is the source of the 26 T cell receptor beta chains below, sequenced in a study of control samples from healthy donors and cancer patients. Some clones are missing from TCRdb's copy, which holds only in-frame ones; the method was immunoSEQ multiplex PCR. The sample shows roughly 49,000 clones, around 90% of them seen only once. Sequencing used PBMCs. Every receptor here comes from a man aged 25 to 45 with colorectal cancer.

The chain links TRBV27 to TRBJ1-6; D not certain. The CDR3 consists of 16 residues. Germline CDR1 and CDR2: MNHEY and SMNVEV (reference sequence). V dropped 0 bases and J dropped 5 bases, with 11 bases sitting between them. The chain's CDR3 is CASSLSPPLDNSPLHF. DNA of the CDR3: TGTGCCAGCAGTTTATCGCCCCCCTTGGATAATTCACCCCTCCACTTT.

The V call is TRBV5-1, the J call TRBJ2-3, with 7 bases aligning to TRBD1. The length of the CDR3 is 16 residues. V lost 2 bases, J lost 0 bases, and 6 bases stayed unmatched. Germline CDR1 and CDR2: SGHRS and YFSETQ. The CDR3 region has the DNA TGCGCCAGCAGCTTTGTGACAGGGCGAAGCACAGATACGCAGTATTTT. This gives the protein CASSFVTGRSTDTQYF.

The table lists this clone with a few counts. The chain employs TRBV5-4 and TRBJ1-3; tentative D call: TRBD1 (5 bases). The length of the CDR3 is 15 residues. CDR1 and CDR2 from the germline V gene are SGHNT and YYREEE (reference sequence). The V end was cut by 1 base, the J end by 4 bases, with 12 bases between. This chain's CDR3 is CASSLKGTSGNTIYF. The CDR3 nucleotides read TGTGCCAGCAGCTTGAAAGGGACCTCCGGAAACACCATATATTTT.

The rearrangement joins TRBV7-2 to TRBJ2-3; 9 positions match TRBD2. V shed 1 base and J 4 bases; nucleotides not matched to a gene: 9. Germline loops: CDR1 SGHTA, CDR2 FQGNSA. The CDR3 spans 17 residues. CDR3 in amino acids: CASSLVLGGGASDTQYF. In DNA form, the CDR3 reads TGTGCCAGCAGCTTAGTCTTAGGCGGGGGGGCTTCAGATACGCAGTATTTT.

The V call is TRBV11-2, the J call TRBJ2-5, with TRBD1 matching 9 bases. The CDR3 is 15 amino acids. The ends lost 4 bases at V and 4 bases at J; junction bases unmatched: 7. Germline assignment: CDR1 SGHAT and CDR2 FQNNGV. The DNA for the CDR3 is TGTGCCAGCAGCTCCTACAGGGGGCGCGGAGAGACCCAGTACTTC. Its protein product is CASSSYRGRGETQYF.

This chain connects TRBV6-2 or TRBV6-3 to TRBJ2-3, with TRBD2 matching 8 bases. The junction had 0 bases not matched to a gene; V was cut back by 0 bases and J by 10 bases. The CDR3 extends over 12 amino acids. Germline V CDR1 and CDR2: MNHEY, SVGEGT. The CDR3 region has the DNA TGTGCCAGCAGTTACTCCGGGAGGGCGCAGTATTTT. It is translated as CASSYSGRAQYF.

J is TRBJ2-5 and V is TRBV25-1; no clear D. Germline V gives CDR1 MGHDK, CDR2 SYGVNS. V was clipped by 4 bases and J by 4 bases, with 4 bases between them. The CDR3 runs to 11 residues. The CDR3 protein is CASSGLETQYF. The DNA for the CDR3 is TGTGCCAGCAGTGGTCTAGAGACCCAGTACTTC.

The rearrangement uses TRBV10-1 and TRBJ1-1; D might be TRBD1 (6 bases). Per germline, CDR1 WNHNN and CDR2 SYGVQD (reference sequence). This CDR3 is 14 amino acids long. The germline V and J ends were trimmed by 0 bases and 8 bases, with 13 bases remaining between them. This CDR3 is CASSESGTPSEAFF. The CDR3 region has the DNA TGCGCCAGCAGTGAGTCGGGGACACCCTCGGAAGCTTTCTTT.

This chain uses TRBV18 with TRBJ2-2; D gene ambiguous. V was cut by 5 bases and J by 3 bases, with 4 bases left in between. Germline loops: CDR1 KGHSH, CDR2 LQKENI. The CDR3 covers 12 residues. DNA of the CDR3: TGTGCCAGCTCAGGGGACACCGGGGAGCTGTTTTTT. Translated: CASSGDTGELFF.

On this clone: Sequence at one end of the junction differs from germline and may be a read error. The V call is TRBV7-7, the J call TRBJ2-2; D is ambiguous. The CDR3 loop spans 14 amino acids. Germline values: CDR1 SSHAT, CDR2 FNYEAQ (reference sequence). The CDR3 nucleotides read TGTGCTAGCAGCTTAGCTTTCCGAGTCGGGGAGCTGTTTTTT. Amino acid sequence: CASSLAFRVGELFF.

The chain employs TRBV5-5 and TRBJ2-2; 11 nucleotides match TRBD1. Germline CDR1 is SGHKS and CDR2 is YYEKEE (reference sequence). Germline trimming cut 3 bases from V and 4 bases from J; bases unmatched to any gene: 5. The CDR3 is 16 amino acids. As DNA, the CDR3 is TGTGCCAGCAGCTCCCCGGGGACAGGGGGCACCGGGGAGCTGTTTTTT. It yields the protein CASSSPGTGGTGELFF. Based on the CDR3 plus reference TRBV5-5 and TRBJ2-2, the full variable domain is DAGVTQSPTHLIKTRGQQVTLRCSPISGHKSVSWYQQVLGQGPQFIFQYYEKEERGRGNFPDRFSARQFPNYSSELNVNALLLGDSALYLCASSSPGTGGTGELFFGEGSRLTVL.

This chain links TRBV10-2 with TRBJ2-1; 9 bases are a match to TRBD1. CDR1 is WSHSY and CDR2 is SAAADI in the germline V gene. The CDR3 extends over 16 amino acids. Unmatched junction bases numbered 7, after V lost 2 bases and J lost 5 bases. This CDR3 reads CASSEGGTGKHNEQFF. The CDR3 bases are TGCGCCAGCAGTGAGGGGGGGACAGGGAAACACAATGAGCAGTTCTTC.

The V and J genes are TRBV2 and TRBJ2-7; 8 bases fit TRBD1. Trimming removed 8 bases from V and 3 bases from J; junction bases left unmatched: 6. Germline assignment: CDR1 SNHLY and CDR2 FYNNEI. The CDR3 sequence is 13 residues long. The DNA for the CDR3 is TGTGCCAGCCTACGGACAGGGAACTACGAGCAGTACGTC. This sequence encodes CASLRTGNYEQYV.

The chain combines TRBV2 with TRBJ1-3; D not resolved. The CDR3 is 16 residues long. The V end lost 5 bases, the J end lost 0 bases, and 14 bases lay between the germline ends. CDR1 and CDR2 (germline): SNHLY, FYNNEI. The CDR3: CASSWVWASSGNTIYF. As DNA, the CDR3 is TGTGCCAGCAGTTGGGTGTGGGCCAGCTCTGGAAACACCATATATTTT. The variable domain in full, with the rest retrieved from reference TRBV2 and TRBJ1-3, is EPEVTQTPSHQVTQMGQEVILRCVPISNHLYFYWYRQILGQKVEFLVSFYNNEISEKSEIFDDQFSVERPDGSNFTLKIRSTKLEDSAMYFCASSWVWASSGNTIYFGEGSWLTVV.

The J gene is TRBJ1-2, the V gene TRBV18, with D uncertain. This CDR3 comprises 16 residues. Trimming took off 6 bases at V and 3 bases at J, with 20 bases between the two ends. CDR1 is KGHSH, CDR2 LQKENI, per germline. This CDR3 is CASSPTRHRGDYGYTF. The CDR3 DNA is TGTGCCAGCTCCCCTACTCGACACCGGGGAGACTATGGCTACACCTTC.

The V and J genes are TRBV11-2 and TRBJ1-2; no definite D call. The germline CDR1 and CDR2 sequences are SGHAT and FQNNGV. The CDR3 has 15 amino acids. V lost 0 bases and J 0 bases, leaving 8 bases between the germline ends. The CDR3: CASSLDRSANYGYTF. CDR3 coding DNA: TGTGCCAGCAGCTTAGACCGCTCCGCTAACTATGGCTACACCTTC.

The chain employs TRBV24-1 and TRBJ2-2; perhaps TRBD1 as D (5 bases). CDR3 length: 16 amino acids. The V and J ends lost 2 bases and 3 bases respectively, with 12 bases between them. The germline V gene has CDR1 KGHDR and CDR2 SFDVKD. CDR3 region: CATSDWKGAYTGELFF. The CDR3 DNA sequence: TGTGCCACCAGTGATTGGAAAGGGGCCTACACCGGGGAGCTGTTTTTT.

The rearrangement links TRBV7-9 to TRBJ2-7; 8 bases agree with TRBD1. Trimming at V came to 5 bases and at J to 6 bases, leaving 6 bases not matched to a gene. The CDR3 extends over 13 amino acids. Germline CDR1 is SEHNR and CDR2 is FQNEAQ (reference sequence). In DNA, the CDR3 is TGTGCCAGCAGCCGCGACAGGGGCGGCGAGCAGTACTTC. Its translation: CASSRDRGGEQYF.

The J gene is TRBJ2-1, the V gene TRBV7-2; tentative D call: TRBD1 (6 bases). With 10 bases removed from V and 9 bases from J, the gap between germline ends came to 19 bases. Germline assignment: CDR1 SGHTA and CDR2 FQGNSA. The CDR3 is made up of 13 amino acids. CDR3 DNA: TGTGCCACCCCTGGCCTTCAGACAGGTGAGCAGTTCTTC. The encoded protein is CATPGLQTGEQFF.

Concerning this clone itself: The junction departs from the called germline gene at one end, perhaps through a read error. The chain links TRBV3-1 (or the pseudogene TRBV3-2) to TRBJ2-2, with 10 positions matching TRBD2. CDR3 length: 19 amino acids. Germline loops: CDR1 LGHDT, CDR2 YNNKEL (reference sequence). CDR3 in amino acids: CPSSQDRMKRGGRTGELFF. In DNA form, the CDR3 reads TGTCCCAGCAGCCAAGATCGGATGAAGCGGGGGGGCCGTACCGGGGAGCTGTTTTTT.

The V call is TRBV4-3, the J call TRBJ1-2, with D maybe TRBD1 (5 bases). This CDR3 is built from 15 residues. Germline V gene data show CDR1 as LGHNA and CDR2 as YSLEER. The V gene lost 4 bases and the J gene lost 5 bases, with 17 bases spanning the gap. The CDR3 region is CASSPGVKTPYGYTF. DNA of the CDR3: TGCGCCAGCAGCCCGGGGGTAAAGACACCTTATGGCTACACCTTC.

With respect to this clone: The same CDR3 can be traced to other DNA sequences in this sample. The chain has TRBV5-1 and TRBJ1-2; tentatively, D is TRBD1 (6 bases). The CDR3 is 15 residues long. V was trimmed by 2 bases and J by 6 bases, leaving 17 bases between them. The germline CDR1 and CDR2 sequences are SGHRS and YFSETQ. CDR3 nucleotide sequence: TGCGCCAGCAGCTTTTGGGGGGCTGGGATGGATGGCTACACCTTC. It codes for CASSFWGAGMDGYTF.

A note on this clone: This could be a read error, since a much larger clone is one nucleotide away. The same CDR3 also results from other DNA sequences found in this sample. This chain links TRBV21-1 with TRBJ1-6. TRBV21-1 has pseudogene status. CDR3 size: 17 residues. CDR3 amino acids: CASSKALARSYNSPLHF. CDR3 nucleotide sequence: TGTGCCAGCAGCAAAGCGCTTGCTCGCTCCTATAATTCACCCCTCCACTTT.

V usage is TRBV27 and J usage is TRBJ2-7; TRBD1 agrees at 7 bases. The CDR3 is 15 amino acids. Germline-derived CDR1 and CDR2 are MNHEY and SMNVEV (reference sequence). With V trimmed by 5 bases and J by 2 bases, 9 bases remained unmatched. The CDR3 region has the DNA TGTGCCAGCAGTAGAGGCACAGGGGTCCCCTACGAGCAGTACTTC. Translated: CASSRGTGVPYEQYF.

This clone was observed once. The chain couples TRBV18 to TRBJ2-5; D gene ambiguous. Trimming removed 2 bases at V and 4 bases at J, with 2 bases between. Germline CDR1 and CDR2: KGHSH and LQKENI. The CDR3 totals 11 residues. The CDR3 DNA follows: TGTGCCAGCTCACCAGGAGAGACCCAGTACTTC. Protein: CASSPGETQYF.

The gene calls are TRBV28 and TRBJ2-3; D not certain. The germline CDR1 and CDR2 sequences are MDHEN and SYDVKM. Trimming shortened V by 7 bases and J by 2 bases, and 7 bases separated the two germline ends. CDR3 size: 12 residues. CDR3 residues: CASTTSTDTQYF. In DNA, the CDR3 is TGTGCCAGCACTACCTCCACAGATACGCAGTATTTT.